This T cell receptor beta chain was found in a study of shared clonotypes between healthy human individuals (dated by TCRdb to the early 2020s). Study-level background: A couple of women and a few men aged 18 to 49 years were included in the cohort. For each donor, CD4 naive and CD4 memory were each given three plates, CD8 naive was given two plates, and CD8 memory was given one plate. Blood TCR repertoires of roughly 5 healthy adults were deeply sequenced to estimate repertoire size and the extent of clonotype sharing between individuals. Libraries were prepared and TCR repertoires were sequenced by different laboratories using diverse techniques, in order to increase sequencing depth and limit assay-specific biases. Between about 0.94 and 10 billion PBMCs per donor were obtained by leukapheresis. What the work shows at the level of the full study, not this receptor alone: Larger estimated clonotype richness was generally found for naive subsets than for memory subsets. Rarefaction of sorted-subset datasets indicated incomplete sequencing despite the large sequencing depth. Because the study included only a small number of donors, the genetic and exposure-history diversity represented was limited. Based on pairwise subsampling, the degree of clonotype sharing among donors was expected to be affected by sequencing depth. Only blood was sampled, and tissue TCR repertoires likely differ from those in blood. Clonotypes shared by all four sorted-subset donors showed higher generation probabilities than non-shared clonotypes. Roughly 5% of naive CD4, 3.5% of naive CD8, roughly 2.4% of memory CD4, and 0.4% of memory CD8 clonotypes were shared across several donors.

TCR CDR3 regions were amplified from genomic DNA by multiplex PCR using the deep immunoSEQ assay. Extracted genomic DNA from each cell subset was spread evenly across all wells of several immunoSEQ 96-well plates, with each plate serving as a replicate. Each replicate PCR for sorted subsets received about 200 ng genomic DNA, equal to around 32,000 T cell genomes. Purified libraries were quantified with a Qubit 3.0 fluorometer, sized on a Bioanalyzer 2100, and re-quantified with the KAPA Library Quantification kit. Every immunoSEQ 96-well plate was sequenced on a separate single-read 150-cycle Illumina NextSeq 550 flow cell. In the paper's pipeline: Because the immunoSEQ output held only junctional sequences and lacked quality scores, the filtering could not match the filtering applied to full-length reads. To assign V/J genes and CDR3, sequences were annotated against IMGT germline references using PyIR, a Python wrapper for IgBLAST v1.9. Reads with weak V/J assignments (E-value above 1e-6), missing CDR3, stop codons, out-of-frame junctions, or ambiguous translated residues were removed. V3J clonotypes were defined as sequences sharing the same inferred V gene, J gene, and CDR3 amino acid sequence. Percentage overlap between repertoires was calculated by dividing the number of shared unique clonotypes by the size of the smaller repertoire. Richness of each repertoire was evaluated using RTK rarefaction, the Chao1 estimator, and Recon v2.1 estimates of unobserved clonotypes. For all TCRbeta clonotypes obtained by the gDNA method from four donors, generation probabilities were computed with OLGA. This immuneACCESS table, as held by TCRdb, lists in-frame sequences with V and J called but not all clones. Of the missing ones, under half trace to an unresolved V gene in checked studies; the others have no known cause. D and trimming were read from the DNA, whereas the V and J calls and clone size are those reported in that table. The sample profile shows about 2.1 million clones; roughly 93% of them were found once. The ten biggest clones cover about 1.7% of the sample.

Turning to this clone: Its target antigen remains unknown. Per-base quality was not reported, and no clone a single base away is much larger than it.

CD8 naive samples were CD45RO-negative cells positively selected for CCR7, giving a CD45RA+CCR7+ population that excluded TemRA cells. Healthy HIV-negative adults with no recently reported acute infections or vaccinations were included as donors. Only Caucasian adults living in Nashville, Tennessee, USA were represented among the donors. Blood was collected by leukapheresis, and PBMCs were isolated by Ficoll-Histopaque density gradient centrifugation and then cryopreserved in liquid nitrogen vapor phase. Analytical flow cytometry was used to check the purity and quantity of each magnetically sorted T cell population. Each sorted fraction had its genomic DNA isolated and then quantified by UV absorbance on a Nanodrop 2000c. The sequence came from a man aged 18 to 29 in good health. Some clones in this sample may be carry-over from other donors' samples. The sequencing input was naive CD8+ T cells from PBMCs. The sample's cell subset or site, from its label and the paper: CD45RA+CCR7+.

The CDR3 has the sequence CAWRKGAGSYEQYF. The DNA sequence is TGTGCCTGGAGGAAGGGGGCCGGTTCCTACGAGCAGTACTTC. The sequence joins TRBV30 to TRBJ2-7; 7 bases in the middle match TRBD1. CDR1 and CDR2 (GTSNPN, SVGIG) derive from the germline V gene (reference sequence). The CDR3 sequence holds 14 residues, the cysteine and phenylalanine included. Of the read, only the CDR3 DNA is kept; its 42 bases are in frame from base 1. V lost 3 bases and J lost 1 base, and the count of bases not matched to a germline gene is 6.